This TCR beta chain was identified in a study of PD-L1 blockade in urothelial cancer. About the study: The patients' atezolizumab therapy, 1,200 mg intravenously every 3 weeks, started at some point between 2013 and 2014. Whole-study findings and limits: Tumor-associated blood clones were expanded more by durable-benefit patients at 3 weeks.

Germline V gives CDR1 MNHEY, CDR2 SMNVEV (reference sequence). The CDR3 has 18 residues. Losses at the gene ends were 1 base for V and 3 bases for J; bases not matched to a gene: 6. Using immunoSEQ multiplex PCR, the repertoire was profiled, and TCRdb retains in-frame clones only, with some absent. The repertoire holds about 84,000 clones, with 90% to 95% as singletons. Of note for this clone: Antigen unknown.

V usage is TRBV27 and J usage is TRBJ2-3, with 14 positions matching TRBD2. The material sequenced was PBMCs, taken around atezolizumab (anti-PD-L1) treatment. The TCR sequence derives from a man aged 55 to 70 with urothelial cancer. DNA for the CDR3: TGTGCCAGCAGTTTATTTCGGACTAGCGGGGGGATAACAGATACGCAGTATTTT. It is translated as CASSLFRTSGGITDTQYF.